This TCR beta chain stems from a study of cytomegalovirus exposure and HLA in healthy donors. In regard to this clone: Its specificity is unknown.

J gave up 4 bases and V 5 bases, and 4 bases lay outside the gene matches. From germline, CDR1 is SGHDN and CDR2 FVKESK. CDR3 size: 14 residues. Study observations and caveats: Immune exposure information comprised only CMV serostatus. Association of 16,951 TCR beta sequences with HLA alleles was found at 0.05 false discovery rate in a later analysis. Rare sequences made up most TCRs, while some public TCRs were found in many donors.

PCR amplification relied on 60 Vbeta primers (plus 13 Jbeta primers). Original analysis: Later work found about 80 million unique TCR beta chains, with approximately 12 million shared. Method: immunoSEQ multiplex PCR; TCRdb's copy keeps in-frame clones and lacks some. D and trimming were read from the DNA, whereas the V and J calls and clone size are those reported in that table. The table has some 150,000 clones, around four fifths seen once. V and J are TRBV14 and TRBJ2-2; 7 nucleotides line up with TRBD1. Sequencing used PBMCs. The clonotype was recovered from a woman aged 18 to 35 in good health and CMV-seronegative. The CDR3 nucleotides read TGTGCCAGCAGCGACAGGGTTAGCACCGGGGAGCTGTTTTTT. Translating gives CASSDRVSTGELFF.